The T cell receptor (beta chain) described here comes from a study of technical replicates of blood from a few donors. CDR3 size: 14 residues. V dropped 2 bases and J dropped 5 bases, with 12 bases sitting between them. CDR1 is SGHNT and CDR2 is YYREEE in the germline V gene (reference sequence). Repertoires were generated with immunoSEQ multiplex PCR, while TCRdb's copy carries only in-frame clones and drops some. The sample lists more than 75,000 clones, around 96% occurring once. The J gene is TRBJ2-3, the V gene TRBV5-4; D is possibly TRBD2 (5 bases). This sequence was found in a human donor in good health. The sequenced sample was T cells isolated from PBMCs. The CDR3 here is CASSFYGGRDTQYF. The DNA for the CDR3 is TGTGCCAGCAGCTTTTACGGAGGCAGAGATACGCAGTATTTT.